One T cell receptor beta chain is described in this entry. The antigen remains undetermined. This entry belongs to a study of T cell repertoires in cytomegalovirus infection. Looking at the study overall: Both CMV infection and a matching HLA type were indicated by public TCR beta signatures.

General study points: Using cumulative public TCR beta family frequency, the authors identified those who carried CMV together with the relevant HLA. The ex vivo response showed dominance by HLA-C-restricted CMV-specific TCR beta clonotypes.

V was pared by 1 base and J by 5 bases, with 8 bases between. The germline V gene encodes CDR1 DFQATT and CDR2 SNEGSKA (reference sequence). The CDR3 spans 12 residues. TCRdb fed the reads into MiXCR, producing one record per CDR3 protein. The sample holds roughly 320,000 distinct CDR3 sequences; 8% to 10% are singletons and the top ten take approximately 2.3%. The receptor was derived from a human donor in good health (CMV status not recorded). Some clones in this sample may be carry-over from other donors' samples. The sample comprised PBMCs. The chain has TRBV20-1 and TRBJ2-5; D not certain. CDR3 sequence: CSARGSGETQYF. CDR3 in DNA: TGCAGTGCTAGAGGGTCCGGGGAGACCCAGTACTTC.